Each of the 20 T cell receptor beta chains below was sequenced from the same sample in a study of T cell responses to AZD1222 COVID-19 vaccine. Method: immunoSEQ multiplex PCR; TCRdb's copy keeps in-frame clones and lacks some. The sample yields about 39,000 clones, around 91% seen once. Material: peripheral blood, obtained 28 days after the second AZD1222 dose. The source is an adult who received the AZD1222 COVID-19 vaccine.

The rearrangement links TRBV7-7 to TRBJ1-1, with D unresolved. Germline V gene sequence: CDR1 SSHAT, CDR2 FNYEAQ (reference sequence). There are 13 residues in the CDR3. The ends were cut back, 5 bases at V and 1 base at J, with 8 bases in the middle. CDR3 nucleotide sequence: TGTGCCAGCAGCCCGACACCGAACACTGAAGCTTTCTTT. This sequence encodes CASSPTPNTEAFF.

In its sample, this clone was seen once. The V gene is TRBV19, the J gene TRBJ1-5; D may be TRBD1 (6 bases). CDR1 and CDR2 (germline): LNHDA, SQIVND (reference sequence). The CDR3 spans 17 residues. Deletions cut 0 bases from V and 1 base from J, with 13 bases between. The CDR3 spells CASSIDLVDRSNQPQHF. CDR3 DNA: TGTGCCAGTAGTATAGATTTGGTTGACAGGAGCAATCAGCCCCAGCATTTT.

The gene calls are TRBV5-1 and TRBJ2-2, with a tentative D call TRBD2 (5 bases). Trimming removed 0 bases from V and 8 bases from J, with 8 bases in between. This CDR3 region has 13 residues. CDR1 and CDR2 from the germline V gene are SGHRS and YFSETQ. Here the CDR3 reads CASSLARGGELFF. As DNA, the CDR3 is TGCGCCAGCAGCTTGGCCCGAGGGGGGGAGCTGTTTTTT.

The CDR3, as DNA: TGTGCCAGCAGTGGACAGGGGAACACTGAAGCTTTCTTT. Translating it yields CASSGQGNTEAFF. The J gene is TRBJ1-1, the V gene TRBV12-3 or TRBV12-4, with 8 bases identical to TRBD1. Germline trimming cut 5 bases from V and 1 base from J; bases unmatched to any gene: 0. CDR3 length: 13 amino acids.

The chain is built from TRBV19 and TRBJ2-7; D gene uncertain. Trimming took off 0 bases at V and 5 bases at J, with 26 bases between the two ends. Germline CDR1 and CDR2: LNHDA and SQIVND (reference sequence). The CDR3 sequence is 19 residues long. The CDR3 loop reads CASSIDRISPFPGTNEQYF. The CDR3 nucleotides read TGTGCCAGTAGTATAGATCGTATTTCCCCGTTCCCGGGCACAAACGAGCAGTACTTC. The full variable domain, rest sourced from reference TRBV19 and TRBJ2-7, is DGGITQSPKYLFRKEGQNVTLSCEQNLNHDAMYWYRQDPGQGLRLIYYSQIVNDFQKGDIAEGYSVSREKKESFPLTVTSAQKNPTAFYLCASSIDRISPFPGTNEQYFGPGTRLTVT.

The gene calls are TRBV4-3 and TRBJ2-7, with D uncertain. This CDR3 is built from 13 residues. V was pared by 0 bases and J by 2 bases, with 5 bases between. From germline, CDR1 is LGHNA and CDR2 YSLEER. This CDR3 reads CASSQELTYEQYF. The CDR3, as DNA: TGCGCCAGCAGCCAAGAACTTACCTACGAGCAGTACTTC.

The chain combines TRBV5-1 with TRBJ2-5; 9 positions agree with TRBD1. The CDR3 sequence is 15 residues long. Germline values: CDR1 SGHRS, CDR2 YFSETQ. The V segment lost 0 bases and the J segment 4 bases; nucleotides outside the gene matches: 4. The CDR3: CASSLGTGVAETQYF. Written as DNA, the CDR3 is TGCGCCAGCAGCTTGGGGACAGGGGTCGCAGAGACCCAGTACTTC. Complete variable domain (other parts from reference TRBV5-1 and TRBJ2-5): KAGVTQTPRYLIKTRGQQVTLSCSPISGHRSVSWYQQTPGQGLQFLFEYFSETQRNKGNFPGRFSGRQFSNSRSEMNVSTLELGDSALYLCASSLGTGVAETQYFGPGTRLLVL.

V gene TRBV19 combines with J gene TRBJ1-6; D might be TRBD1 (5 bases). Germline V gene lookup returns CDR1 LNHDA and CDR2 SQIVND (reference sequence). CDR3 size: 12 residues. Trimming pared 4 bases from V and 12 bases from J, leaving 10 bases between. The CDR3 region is CASSTLGGPLHF. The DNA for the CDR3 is TGTGCCAGTAGTACTCTCGGGGGACCCCTCCACTTT.

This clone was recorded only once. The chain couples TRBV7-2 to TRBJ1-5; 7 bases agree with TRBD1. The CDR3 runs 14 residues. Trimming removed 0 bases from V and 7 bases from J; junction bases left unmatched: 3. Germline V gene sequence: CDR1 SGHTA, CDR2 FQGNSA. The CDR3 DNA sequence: TGTGCCAGCAGCTTAGCAGGGGGCGTGCAGCCCCAGCATTTT. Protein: CASSLAGGVQPQHF.

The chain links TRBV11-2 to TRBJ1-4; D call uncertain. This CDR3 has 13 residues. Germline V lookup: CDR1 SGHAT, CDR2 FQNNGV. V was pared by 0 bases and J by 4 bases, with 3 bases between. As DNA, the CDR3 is TGTGCCAGCAGCTTAGATATTAATGAAAAACTGTTTTTT. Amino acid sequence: CASSLDINEKLFF.

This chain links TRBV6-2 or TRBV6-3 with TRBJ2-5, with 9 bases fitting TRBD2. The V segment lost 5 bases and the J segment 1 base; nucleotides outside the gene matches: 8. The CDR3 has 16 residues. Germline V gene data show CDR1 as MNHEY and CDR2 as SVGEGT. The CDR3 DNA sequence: TGTGCCAGCAGTCGTAGCGGGGGAACGATCCAAGAGACCCAGTACTTC. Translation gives CASSRSGGTIQETQYF.

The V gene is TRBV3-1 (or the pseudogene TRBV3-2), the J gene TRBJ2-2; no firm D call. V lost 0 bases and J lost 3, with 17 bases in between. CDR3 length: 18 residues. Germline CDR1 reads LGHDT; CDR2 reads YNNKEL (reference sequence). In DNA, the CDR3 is TGTGCCAGCAGCCAAGATTATTCCAGCACACCGTACACCGGGGAGCTGTTTTTT. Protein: CASSQDYSSTPYTGELFF.

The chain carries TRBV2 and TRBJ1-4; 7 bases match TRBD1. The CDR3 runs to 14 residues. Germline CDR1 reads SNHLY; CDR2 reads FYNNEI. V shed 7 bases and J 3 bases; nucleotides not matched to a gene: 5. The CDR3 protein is CASTQGGSNEKLFF. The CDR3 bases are TGTGCCAGCACTCAGGGGGGTTCTAATGAAAAACTGTTTTTT.

CDR3 sequence reads: CSTGQGNTEAFF. The DNA for the CDR3 is TGCAGCACCGGACAGGGGAACACTGAAGCTTTCTTT. The chain recombines TRBV29-1 with TRBJ1-1, with 8 bases identical to TRBD1. The CDR3 contains 12 residues. With 8 bases clipped from V and 1 base from J, the junction kept 3 bases outside the gene matches. The germline CDR1 and CDR2 sequences are SQVTM and ANQGSEA.

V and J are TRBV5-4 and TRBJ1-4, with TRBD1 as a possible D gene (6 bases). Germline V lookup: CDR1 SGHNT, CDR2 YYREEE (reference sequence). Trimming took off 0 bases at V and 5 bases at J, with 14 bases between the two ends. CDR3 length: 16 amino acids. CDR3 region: CASSLGLAGENEKLFF. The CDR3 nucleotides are TGTGCCAGCAGCTTGGGGCTGGCAGGGGAGAATGAAAAACTGTTTTTT.

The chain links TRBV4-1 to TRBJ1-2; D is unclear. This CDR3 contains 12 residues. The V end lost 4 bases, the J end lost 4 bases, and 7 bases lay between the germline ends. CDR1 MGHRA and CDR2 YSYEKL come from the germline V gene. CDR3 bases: TGCGCCAGCAGCCCTGGGTTCTATGGCTACACCTTC. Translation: CASSPGFYGYTF.

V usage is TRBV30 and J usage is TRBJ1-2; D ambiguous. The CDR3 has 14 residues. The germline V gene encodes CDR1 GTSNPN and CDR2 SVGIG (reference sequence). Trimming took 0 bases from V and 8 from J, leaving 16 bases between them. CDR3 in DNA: TGTGCCTGGAGTGTACAATTGGACCGAAGCGGCTACACCTTC. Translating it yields CAWSVQLDRSGYTF.

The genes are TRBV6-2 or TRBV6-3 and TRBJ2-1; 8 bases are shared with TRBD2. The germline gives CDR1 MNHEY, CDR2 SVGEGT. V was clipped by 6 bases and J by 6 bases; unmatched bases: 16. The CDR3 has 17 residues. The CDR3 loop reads CASSSITGGPWGNEQFF. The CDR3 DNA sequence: TGTGCCAGCAGCTCGATCACGGGGGGGCCATGGGGCAATGAGCAGTTCTTC.

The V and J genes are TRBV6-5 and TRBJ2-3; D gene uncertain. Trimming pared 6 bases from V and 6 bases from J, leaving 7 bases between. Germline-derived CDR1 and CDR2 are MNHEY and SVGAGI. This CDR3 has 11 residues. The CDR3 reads CASRRRDTQYF. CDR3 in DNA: TGTGCCAGCAGGCGGCGCGATACGCAGTATTTT.

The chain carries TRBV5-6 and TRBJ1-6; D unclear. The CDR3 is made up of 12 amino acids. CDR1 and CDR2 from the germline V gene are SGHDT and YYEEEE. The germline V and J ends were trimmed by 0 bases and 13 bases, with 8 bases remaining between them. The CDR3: CASSLAALPLHF. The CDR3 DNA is TGTGCCAGCAGCTTGGCGGCACTGCCCCTCCACTTT.